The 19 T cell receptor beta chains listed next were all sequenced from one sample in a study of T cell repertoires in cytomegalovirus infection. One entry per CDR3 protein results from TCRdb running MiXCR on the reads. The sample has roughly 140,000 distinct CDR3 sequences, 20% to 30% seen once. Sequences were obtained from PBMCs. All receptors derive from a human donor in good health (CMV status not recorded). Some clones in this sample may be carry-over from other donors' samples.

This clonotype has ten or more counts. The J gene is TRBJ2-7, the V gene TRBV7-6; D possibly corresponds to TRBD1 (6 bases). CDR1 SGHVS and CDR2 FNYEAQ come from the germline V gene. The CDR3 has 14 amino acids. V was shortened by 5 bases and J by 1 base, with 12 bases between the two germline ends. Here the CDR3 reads CASSRQAKSYEQYF. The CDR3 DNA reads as TGTGCCAGCAGCCGACAGGCTAAGTCCTACGAGCAGTACTTC.

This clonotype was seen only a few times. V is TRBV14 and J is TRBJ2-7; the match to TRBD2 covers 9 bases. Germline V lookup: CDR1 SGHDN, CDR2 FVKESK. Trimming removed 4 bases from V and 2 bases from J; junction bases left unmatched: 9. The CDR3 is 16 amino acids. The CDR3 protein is CASSLISSGTPYEQYF. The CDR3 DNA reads TGTGCCAGCAGCCTGATATCTAGCGGGACCCCCTACGAGCAGTACTTC.

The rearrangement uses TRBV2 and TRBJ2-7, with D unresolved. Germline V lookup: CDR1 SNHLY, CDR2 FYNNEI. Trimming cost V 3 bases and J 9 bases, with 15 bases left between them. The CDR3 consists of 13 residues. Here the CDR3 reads CASSDSGSYWQYF. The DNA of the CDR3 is TGTGCCAGCAGTGATTCCGGCAGCTACTGGCAGTACTTC.

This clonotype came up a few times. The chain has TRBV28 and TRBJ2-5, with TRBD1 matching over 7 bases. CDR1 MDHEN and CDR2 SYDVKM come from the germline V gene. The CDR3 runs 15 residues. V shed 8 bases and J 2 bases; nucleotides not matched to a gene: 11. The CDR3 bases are TGTGCCAGCCCTCCGACAGGGCGTGTGCAAGAGACCCAGTACTTC. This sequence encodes CASPPTGRVQETQYF.

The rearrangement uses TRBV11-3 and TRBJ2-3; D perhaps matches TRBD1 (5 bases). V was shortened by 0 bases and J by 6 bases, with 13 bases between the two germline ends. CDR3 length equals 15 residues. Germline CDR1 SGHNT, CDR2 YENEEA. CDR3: CASSLDPQDGDTQYF. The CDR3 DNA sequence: TGTGCCAGCAGCTTAGATCCACAGGACGGCGATACGCAGTATTTT. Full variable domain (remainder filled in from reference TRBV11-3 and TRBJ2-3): EAGVVQSPRYKIIEKKQPVAFWCNPISGHNTLYWYLQNLGQGPELLIRYENEEAVDDSQLPKDRFSAERLKGVDSTLKIQPAELGDSAVYLCASSLDPQDGDTQYFGPGTRLTVL.

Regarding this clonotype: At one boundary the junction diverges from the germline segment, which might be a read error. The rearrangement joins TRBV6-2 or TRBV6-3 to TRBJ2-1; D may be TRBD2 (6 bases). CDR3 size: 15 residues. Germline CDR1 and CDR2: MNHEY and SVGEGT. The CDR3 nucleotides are TGTGCCAGCATCCCCGACGGGAGCTCCTACACTGAGCAGTTCTTC. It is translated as CASIPDGSSYTEQFF.

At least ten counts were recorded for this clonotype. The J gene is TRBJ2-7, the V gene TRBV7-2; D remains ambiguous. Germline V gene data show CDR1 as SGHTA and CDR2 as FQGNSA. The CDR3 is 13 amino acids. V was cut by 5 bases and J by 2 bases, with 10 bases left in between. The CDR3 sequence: CASSPDLPYEQYF. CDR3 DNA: TGTGCCAGCAGCCCCGATCTCCCCTACGAGCAGTACTTC. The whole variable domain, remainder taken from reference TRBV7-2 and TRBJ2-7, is GAGVSQSPSNKVTEKGKDVELRCDPISGHTALYWYRQSLGQGLEFLIYFQGNSAPDKSGLPSDRFSAERTGGSVSTLTIQRTQQEDSAVYLCASSPDLPYEQYFGPGTRLTVT.

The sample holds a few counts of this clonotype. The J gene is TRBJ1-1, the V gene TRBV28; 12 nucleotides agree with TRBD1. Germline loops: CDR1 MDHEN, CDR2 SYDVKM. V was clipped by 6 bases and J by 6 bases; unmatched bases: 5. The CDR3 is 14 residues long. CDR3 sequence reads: CASRGQGARAEAFF. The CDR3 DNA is TGTGCCAGCAGGGGACAGGGGGCGCGTGCTGAAGCTTTCTTT.

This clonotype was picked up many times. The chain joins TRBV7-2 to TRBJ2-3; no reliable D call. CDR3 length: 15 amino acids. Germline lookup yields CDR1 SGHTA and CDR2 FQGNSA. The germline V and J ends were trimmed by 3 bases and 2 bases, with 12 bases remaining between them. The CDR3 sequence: CASSFRPAITDTQYF. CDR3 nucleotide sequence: TGTGCCAGCAGCTTTCGACCGGCAATCACAGATACGCAGTATTTT.

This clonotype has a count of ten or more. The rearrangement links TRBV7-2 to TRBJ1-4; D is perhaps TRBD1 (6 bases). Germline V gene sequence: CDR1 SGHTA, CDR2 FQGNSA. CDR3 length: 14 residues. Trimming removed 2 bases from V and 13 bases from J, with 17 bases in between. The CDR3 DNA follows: TGTGCCAGCAGCTTATCCGGTCAGGGGCCTCCACTGTTTTTT. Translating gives CASSLSGQGPPLFF.

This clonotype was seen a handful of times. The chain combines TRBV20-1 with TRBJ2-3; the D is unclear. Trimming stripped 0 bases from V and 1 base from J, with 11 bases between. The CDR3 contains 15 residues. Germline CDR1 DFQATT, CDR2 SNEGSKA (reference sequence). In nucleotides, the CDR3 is TGCAGTGCTAGAGATAAAGACACCGGCACAGATACGCAGTATTTT. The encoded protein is CSARDKDTGTDTQYF.

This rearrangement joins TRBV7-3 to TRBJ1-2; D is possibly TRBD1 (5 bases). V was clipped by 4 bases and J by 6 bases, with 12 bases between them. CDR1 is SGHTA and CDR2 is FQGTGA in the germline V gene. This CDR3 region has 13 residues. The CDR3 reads CASSSTGTDGYTF. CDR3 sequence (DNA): TGTGCCAGCAGCTCAACCGGGACGGATGGCTACACCTTC.

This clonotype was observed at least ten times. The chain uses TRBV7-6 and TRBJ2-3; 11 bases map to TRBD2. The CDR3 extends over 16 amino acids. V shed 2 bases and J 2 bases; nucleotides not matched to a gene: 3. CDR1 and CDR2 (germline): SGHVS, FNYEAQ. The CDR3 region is CASSLRLAGTTDTQYF. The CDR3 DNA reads TGTGCCAGCAGCTTAAGACTAGCGGGGACCACAGATACGCAGTATTTT.

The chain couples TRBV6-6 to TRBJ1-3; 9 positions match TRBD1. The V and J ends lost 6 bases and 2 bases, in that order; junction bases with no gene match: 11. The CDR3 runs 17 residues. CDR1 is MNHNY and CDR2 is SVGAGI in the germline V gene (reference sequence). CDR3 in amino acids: CASSLLLGDRAGNTIYF. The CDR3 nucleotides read TGTGCCAGCAGCCTACTCCTTGGGGACAGGGCTGGAAACACCATATATTTT.

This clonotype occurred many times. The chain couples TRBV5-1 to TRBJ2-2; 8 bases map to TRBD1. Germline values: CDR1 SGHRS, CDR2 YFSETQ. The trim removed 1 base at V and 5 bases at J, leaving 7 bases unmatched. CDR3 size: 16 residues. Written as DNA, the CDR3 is TGCGCCAGCAGCTTGACCCCAGGGGGCCGGACCGGGGAGCTGTTTTTT. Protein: CASSLTPGGRTGELFF.

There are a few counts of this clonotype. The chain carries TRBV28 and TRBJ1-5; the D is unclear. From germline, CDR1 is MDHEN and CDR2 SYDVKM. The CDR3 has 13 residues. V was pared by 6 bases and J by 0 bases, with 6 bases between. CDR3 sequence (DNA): TGTGCCAGCAGGTTTTATAGCAATCAGCCCCAGCATTTT. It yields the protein CASRFYSNQPQHF.

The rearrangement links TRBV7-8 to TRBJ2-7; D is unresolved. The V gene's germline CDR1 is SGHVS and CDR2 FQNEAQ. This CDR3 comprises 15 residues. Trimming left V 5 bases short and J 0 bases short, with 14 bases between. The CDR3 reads CASSLSRPSSYEQYF. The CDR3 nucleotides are TGTGCCAGCAGCCTTAGTCGCCCCAGCTCCTACGAGCAGTACTTC.

This chain's CDR3 is CASSSPGTVTYEQYF. In DNA, the CDR3 is TGTGCCAGCAGTTCCCCCGGGACAGTAACCTACGAGCAGTACTTC. The J gene is TRBJ2-7, the V gene TRBV28; 7 bases align to TRBD1. The CDR3 is 15 residues long. V was pared by 4 bases and J by 2 bases, with 8 bases of the junction left unmatched. Germline loops: CDR1 MDHEN, CDR2 SYDVKM.

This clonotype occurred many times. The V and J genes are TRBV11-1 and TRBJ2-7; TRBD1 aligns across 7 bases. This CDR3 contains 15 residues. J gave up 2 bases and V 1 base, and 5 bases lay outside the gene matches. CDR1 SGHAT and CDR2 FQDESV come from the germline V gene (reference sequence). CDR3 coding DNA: TGTGCCAGCAGCTTAGAGGGGACAGAGGCCTACGAGCAGTACTTC. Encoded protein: CASSLEGTEAYEQYF.